These 5 T cell receptor beta chains were sequenced from one sample in a study of molecular identifiers for immune sequencing clone quantification. Each CDR3 protein is one row after TCRdb ran MiXCR on the PCR reads. Among about 330,000 distinct CDR3 sequences listed, under 25% were seen once. The material sequenced was naive CD8+ T cells from blood, with Jurkat cell RNA spiked in. The subset denotes: FACS-sorted CD8+CD4-CCR7+CD45RA+ naive T cells. Source of these receptors: a human donor in good health. Some libraries in this study had Jurkat cell RNA spiked in.

This clonotype was seen at least ten times. CDR3 DNA sequence: TGTGCCAGCAGTTTACTGGGACAGAATGAGCAGTTCTTC. This codes for CASSLLGQNEQFF. The chain joins TRBV27 to TRBJ2-1; 7 bases agree with TRBD1. J lost 7 bases, V lost 2 bases, and 2 bases had no gene match. Germline V gene data show CDR1 as MNHEY and CDR2 as SMNVEV (reference sequence). The CDR3 runs to 13 residues.

This clonotype appeared many times. This sequence joins TRBV7-8 and TRBJ1-2, with TRBD1 matching 9 bases. Germline V gene sequence: CDR1 SGHVS, CDR2 FQNEAQ. V lost 5 bases, J lost 2 bases, and 9 bases stayed unmatched. The CDR3 runs 16 residues. CDR3 coding DNA: TGTGCCAGCAGCCCCTTTCGGGGACAGGGCAACTATGGCTACACCTTC. Translated: CASSPFRGQGNYGYTF. The full variable domain, rest sourced from reference TRBV7-8 and TRBJ1-2, is GAGVSQSPRYKVAKRGQDVALRCDPISGHVSLFWYQQALGQGPEFLTYFQNEAQLDKSGLPSDRFFAERPEGSVSTLKIQRTQQEDSAVYLCASSPFRGQGNYGYTFGSGTRLTVV.

The chain joins TRBV30 to TRBJ1-1; D is uncertain. The germline V gene has CDR1 GTSNPN and CDR2 SVGIG (reference sequence). This CDR3 contains 13 residues. Trimming shortened V by 0 bases and J by 3 bases, and 8 bases separated the two germline ends. The CDR3 bases are TGTGCCTGGAGTGTGGGAGACTACACTGAAGCTTTCTTT. It encodes CAWSVGDYTEAFF.

The gene calls are TRBV4-1 and TRBJ2-5; TRBD2 is a possible D gene (6 bases). This CDR3 region has 14 residues. Germline V lookup: CDR1 MGHRA, CDR2 YSYEKL. V was shortened by 4 bases and J by 2 bases, with 11 bases between the two germline ends. This CDR3 reads CASSPRLEQETQYF. The CDR3 coding sequence is TGCGCCAGCAGCCCCAGACTAGAACAAGAGACCCAGTACTTC.

V is TRBV6-5 and J is TRBJ1-1, with D possibly being TRBD1 (5 bases). The V and J ends lost 0 bases and 5 bases respectively, with 16 bases between them. The CDR3 runs 16 residues. Germline V gives CDR1 MNHEY, CDR2 SVGAGI. This CDR3 reads CASSYSTGLGGTEAFF. CDR3 in DNA: TGTGCCAGCAGTTACTCGACGGGGCTTGGGGGTACTGAAGCTTTCTTT.